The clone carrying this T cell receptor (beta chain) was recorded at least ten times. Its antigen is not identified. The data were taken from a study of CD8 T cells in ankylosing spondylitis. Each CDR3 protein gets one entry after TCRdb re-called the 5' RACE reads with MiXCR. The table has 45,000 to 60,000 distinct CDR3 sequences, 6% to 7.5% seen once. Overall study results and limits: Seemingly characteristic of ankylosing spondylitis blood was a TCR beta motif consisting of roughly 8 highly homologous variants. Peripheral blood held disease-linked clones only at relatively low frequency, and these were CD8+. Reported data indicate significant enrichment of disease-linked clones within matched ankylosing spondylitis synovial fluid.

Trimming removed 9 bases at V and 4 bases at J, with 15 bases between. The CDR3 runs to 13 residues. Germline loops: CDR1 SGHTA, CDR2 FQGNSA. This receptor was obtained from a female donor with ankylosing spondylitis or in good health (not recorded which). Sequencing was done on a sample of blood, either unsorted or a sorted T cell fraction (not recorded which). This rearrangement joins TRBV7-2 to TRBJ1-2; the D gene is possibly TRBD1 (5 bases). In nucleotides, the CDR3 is TGTGCCAGTCTACTACAGGCCCCCTATGGCTACACCTTC. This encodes CASLLQAPYGYTF.